This T cell receptor (beta chain) is from a study of T-cell memory formation after mild COVID-19. There are 18 residues in the CDR3. Per the germline V gene, CDR1 is MNHEY and CDR2 is SVGAGI. The V end lost 4 bases, the J end lost 0 bases, and 19 bases lay between the germline ends. cDNA libraries for TCR alpha and TCR beta, carrying sample barcodes and UMIs, came from 5'RACE with constant-segment primers. TCRdb ran MiXCR on the 5' RACE reads and lists one entry per CDR3 protein. The profile shows about 250,000 distinct CDR3 sequences, approximately 15% of them singletons. This clonotype occurred a few times. Its antigen is currently unknown. Study conclusions and caveats: Among contracting clones, CD4+ were mainly CM/EM and CD8+ enriched in EMRA. Pre-infection memory harbored some responding clones, suggesting cross-reactive memory joined. Among clones peaking at day 37 in the second wave, SARS-CoV-2 specificity remained unconfirmed.

Sequencing was done on a sample of PBMCs or a T cell subset sorted from them (not recorded which). The genes are TRBV6-5 and TRBJ2-1; weak D call: TRBD2 (6 bases). This clonotype was obtained from an adult woman who had mild COVID-19 (a few samples of this study predate the infection). Cell type and time point are not known. The CDR3 reads CASSSPRPGTPSYNEQFF. The CDR3 DNA sequence: TGTGCCAGCAGTTCCCCCAGACCCGGGACTCCCTCCTACAATGAGCAGTTCTTC.